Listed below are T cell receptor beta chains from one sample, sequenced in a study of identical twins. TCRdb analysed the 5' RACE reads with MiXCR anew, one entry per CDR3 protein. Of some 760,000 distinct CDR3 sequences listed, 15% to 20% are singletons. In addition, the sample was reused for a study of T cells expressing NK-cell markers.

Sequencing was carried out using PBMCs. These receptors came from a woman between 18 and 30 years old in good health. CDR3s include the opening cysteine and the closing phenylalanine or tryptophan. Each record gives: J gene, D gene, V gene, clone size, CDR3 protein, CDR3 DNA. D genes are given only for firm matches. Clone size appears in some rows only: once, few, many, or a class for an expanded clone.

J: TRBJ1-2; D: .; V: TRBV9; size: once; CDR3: CASSVATWPGTHDGYTF; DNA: TGTGCCAGCAGCGTAGCTACGTGGCCGGGAACTCACGACGGCTACACCTTC
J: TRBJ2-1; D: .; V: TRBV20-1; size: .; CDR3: CSASTRDNYNEQFF; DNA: TGCAGTGCTAGTACTCGGGATAACTACAATGAGCAGTTCTTC
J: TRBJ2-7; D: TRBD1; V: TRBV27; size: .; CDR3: CASSSPSGTGAYEQYF; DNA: TGTGCCAGCAGTTCACCCTCCGGGACAGGAGCCTACGAGCAGTACTTC
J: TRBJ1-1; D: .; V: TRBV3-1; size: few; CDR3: CASSQGGSGVNTEAFF; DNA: TGTGCCAGCAGCCAAGGGGGATCGGGGGTGAACACTGAAGCTTTCTTT
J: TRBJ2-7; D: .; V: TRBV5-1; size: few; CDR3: CASSRSQGPTEQYF; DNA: TGCGCCAGCAGCCGTAGTCAGGGTCCGACGGAGCAGTACTTC
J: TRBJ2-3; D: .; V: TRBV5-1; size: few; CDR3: CASSLAPSDSYTQYF; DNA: TGCGCCAGCAGCTTGGCGCCCTCGGACAGTTATACGCAGTATTTT
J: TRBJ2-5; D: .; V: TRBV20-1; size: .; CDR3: CSARRSGALYFFQETQYF; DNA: TGCAGTGCTAGACGGTCGGGGGCCCTTTATTTTTTCCAAGAGACCCAGTACTTC
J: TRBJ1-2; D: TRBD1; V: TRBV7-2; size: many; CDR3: CASRVGQVSNYGYTF; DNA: TGTGCCAGCAGGGTAGGACAGGTTTCTAACTATGGCTACACCTTC
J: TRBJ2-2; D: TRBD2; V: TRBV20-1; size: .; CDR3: CSASFPGASGANTGELFF; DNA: TGCAGTGCTAGCTTCCCCGGTGCTAGCGGTGCGAACACCGGGGAGCTGTTTTTT
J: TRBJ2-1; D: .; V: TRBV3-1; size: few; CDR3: CASSQDWGYNEQFF; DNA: TGTGCCAGCAGCCAAGATTGGGGCTACAATGAGCAGTTCTTC
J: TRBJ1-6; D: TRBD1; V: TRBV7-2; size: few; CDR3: CASSLAGTGNSPLHF; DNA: TGTGCCAGCAGCTTAGCGGGGACAGGGAATTCACCCCTCCACTTT
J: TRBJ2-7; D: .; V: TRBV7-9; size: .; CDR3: CASSFGSTSYEQYF; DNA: TGTGCCAGCAGCTTTGGGTCTACTTCCTACGAGCAGTACTTC
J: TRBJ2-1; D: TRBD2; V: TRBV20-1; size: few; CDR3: CSGRGGDEQFF; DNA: TGCAGTGGGCGGGGGGGCGATGAGCAGTTCTTC
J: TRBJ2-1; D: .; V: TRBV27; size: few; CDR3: CASSPFVGEQFF; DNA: TGTGCCAGCAGCCCCTTCGTGGGTGAGCAGTTCTTC
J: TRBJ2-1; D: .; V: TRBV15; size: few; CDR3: CATSRERDLLWQFF; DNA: TGTGCCACCAGCAGAGAACGGGACCTTCTGTGGCAGTTCTTC
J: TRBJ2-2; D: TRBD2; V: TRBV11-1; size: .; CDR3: CASRLTGTSGRRDTGELFF; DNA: TGTGCCAGCAGACTAACCGGGACTAGCGGGAGACGCGACACCGGGGAGCTGTTTTTT
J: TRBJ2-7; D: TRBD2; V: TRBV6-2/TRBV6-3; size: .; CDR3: CASGLAGRFHEQYF; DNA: TGTGCCAGCGGTCTAGCGGGAAGATTCCACGAGCAGTACTTC
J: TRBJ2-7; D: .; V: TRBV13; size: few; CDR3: CASSLLPSGEQYF; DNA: TGTGCCAGCAGCTTATTACCAAGCGGCGAGCAGTACTTC
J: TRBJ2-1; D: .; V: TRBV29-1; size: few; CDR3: CSVEPGQLGGEQFF; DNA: TGCAGCGTTGAACCCGGACAGCTGGGCGGTGAGCAGTTCTTC
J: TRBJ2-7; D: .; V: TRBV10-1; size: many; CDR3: CASSAGTLLYEQYF; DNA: TGCGCCAGCAGTGCCGGGACATTACTCTACGAGCAGTACTTC
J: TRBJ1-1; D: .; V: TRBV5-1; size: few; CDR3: CASSDPPKDRNTEAFF; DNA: TGCGCCAGCAGCGATCCGCCCAAGGACAGAAACACTGAAGCTTTCTTT
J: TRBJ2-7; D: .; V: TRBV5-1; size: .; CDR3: CASTDGLEQYF; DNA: TGCGCCAGCACCGACGGTCTCGAGCAGTACTTC
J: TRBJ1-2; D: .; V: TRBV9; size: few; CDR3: CASSPVGQGIADGYTF; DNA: TGTGCCAGCAGCCCAGTGGGGCAGGGAATTGCGGATGGCTACACCTTC
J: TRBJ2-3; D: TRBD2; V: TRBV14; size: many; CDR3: CASSQESASGGVTQYF; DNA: TGTGCCAGCAGCCAAGAGTCGGCTAGCGGGGGAGTTACGCAGTATTTT
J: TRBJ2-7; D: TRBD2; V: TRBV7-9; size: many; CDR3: CASSSTSGSYEQYF; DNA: TGTGCCAGCAGCAGCACTAGCGGGAGTTACGAGCAGTACTTC
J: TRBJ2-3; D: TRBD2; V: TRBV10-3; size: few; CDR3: CAIREGSTDTQYF; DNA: TGTGCCATCCGGGAGGGGAGCACAGATACGCAGTATTTT
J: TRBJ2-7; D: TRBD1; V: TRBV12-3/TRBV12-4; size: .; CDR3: CASSSLDRVREQYF; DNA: TGTGCCAGCAGTTCCCTGGACAGGGTGAGAGAGCAGTACTTC
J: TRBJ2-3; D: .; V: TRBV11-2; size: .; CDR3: CASRPSGAAQYF; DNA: TGTGCCAGCAGACCATCTGGGGCGGCGCAGTATTTT
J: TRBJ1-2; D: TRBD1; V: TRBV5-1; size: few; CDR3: CASSSDRGSYGYTF; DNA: TGCGCCAGCAGCTCGGACAGGGGAAGCTATGGCTACACCTTC
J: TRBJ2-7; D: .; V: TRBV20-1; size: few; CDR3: CSARDVLASNEQYF; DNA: TGCAGTGCTAGAGATGTGCTAGCGTCCAACGAGCAGTACTTC
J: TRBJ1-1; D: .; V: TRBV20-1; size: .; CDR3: CSAQRKNTEAFF; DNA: TGCAGTGCTCAGAGAAAGAACACTGAAGCTTTCTTT
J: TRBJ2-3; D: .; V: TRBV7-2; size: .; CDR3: CASSLGGRWITDTQYF; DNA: TGTGCCAGCAGCTTAGGAGGACGGTGGATCACAGATACGCAGTATTTT
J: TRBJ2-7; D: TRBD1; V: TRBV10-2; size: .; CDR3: CASRGDSLYEQYF; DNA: TGCGCCAGCAGAGGGGACAGCCTCTACGAGCAGTACTTC
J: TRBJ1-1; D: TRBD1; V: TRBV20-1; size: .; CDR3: CSARARDRGTEAFF; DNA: TGCAGTGCTAGAGCGCGGGACAGGGGCACTGAAGCTTTCTTT
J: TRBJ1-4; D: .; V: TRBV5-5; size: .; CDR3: CASRTHPRSGEKLFF; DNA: TGTGCCAGCAGAACACACCCGAGGAGCGGGGAAAAACTGTTTTTT
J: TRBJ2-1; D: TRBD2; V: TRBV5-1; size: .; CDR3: CASSVGTGDEGLAGYEQFF; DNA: TGCGCCAGCAGCGTCGGGACAGGGGATGAGGGACTAGCGGGATACGAGCAGTTCTTC
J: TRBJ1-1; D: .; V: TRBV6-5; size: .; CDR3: CASSRGPTEAFF; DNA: TGTGCCAGCAGCCGCGGTCCCACTGAAGCTTTCTTT
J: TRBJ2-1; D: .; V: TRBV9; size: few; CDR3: CASEGGNRNEQFF; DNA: TGTGCCAGCGAGGGGGGAAATCGGAATGAGCAGTTCTTC
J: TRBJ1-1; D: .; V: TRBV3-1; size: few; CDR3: CASSPRQVSETEAFF; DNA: TGTGCCAGCAGCCCCAGACAGGTATCGGAAACTGAAGCTTTCTTT
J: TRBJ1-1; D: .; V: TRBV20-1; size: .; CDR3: CSAGRENTEAFF; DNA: TGCAGTGCGGGCAGGGAAAACACTGAAGCTTTCTTT
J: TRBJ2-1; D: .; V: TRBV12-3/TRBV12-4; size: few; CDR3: CASTPGPNHYNEQFF; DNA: TGTGCCAGCACCCCGGGACCGAATCACTACAATGAGCAGTTCTTC
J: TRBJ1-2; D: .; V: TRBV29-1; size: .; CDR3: CSVESTTYGYTF; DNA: TGCAGCGTTGAGTCGACTACCTATGGCTACACCTTC
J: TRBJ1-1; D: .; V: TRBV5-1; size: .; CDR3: CASSPVQNTEAFF; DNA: TGCGCCAGCAGCCCGGTACAGAACACTGAAGCTTTCTTT
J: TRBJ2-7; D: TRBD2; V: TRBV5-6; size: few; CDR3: CASNGGTSYEQYF; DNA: TGTGCCAGCAACGGGGGGACTTCCTACGAGCAGTACTTC
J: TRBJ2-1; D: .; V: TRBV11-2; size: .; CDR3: CASSLAINRVSYNEQFF; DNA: TGTGCCAGCAGCTTAGCCATAAACAGGGTATCCTACAATGAGCAGTTCTTC
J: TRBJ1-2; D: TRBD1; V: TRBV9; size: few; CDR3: CASSPPGTGGFGYGYTF; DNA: TGTGCCAGCAGCCCACCAGGGACAGGGGGGTTCGGTTATGGCTACACCTTC
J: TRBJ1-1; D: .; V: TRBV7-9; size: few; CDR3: CASSTRPSRTEAFF; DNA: TGTGCCAGCAGCACACGCCCTTCGAGGACTGAAGCTTTCTTT
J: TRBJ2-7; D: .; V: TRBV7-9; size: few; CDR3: CASSLAGGGGEQYF; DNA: TGTGCCAGCAGCTTAGCTGGAGGGGGAGGCGAGCAGTACTTC
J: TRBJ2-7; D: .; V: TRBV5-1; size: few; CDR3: CASSVGSGGEQYF; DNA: TGCGCCAGCAGCGTGGGATCCGGGGGCGAGCAGTACTTC
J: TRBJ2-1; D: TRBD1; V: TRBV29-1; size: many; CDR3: CSVRTGSYNEQFF; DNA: TGCAGCGTACGGACAGGCTCCTACAATGAGCAGTTCTTC